These 14 T cell receptor beta chains were all obtained from the same sample, sequenced in a study of blood T cell repertoires in COVID-19. Data came from immunoSEQ multiplex PCR; TCRdb stores just in-frame clones and leaves some out. This sample carries around 75,000 clones, more than 85% of them seen once, and the ten largest clones take about 0.56%. Sequenced: peripheral blood. The receptors shown here come from a man aged 55 to 70 with acute or convalescent COVID-19.

This sequence joins TRBV6-1 and TRBJ1-3; D remains ambiguous. With 2 bases removed from V and 4 bases from J, the gap between germline ends came to 3 bases. This CDR3 contains 12 residues. The germline CDR1 and CDR2 sequences are MNHNS and SASEGT. For the CDR3, the DNA is TGTGCCAGCAGTGAACGGGGAAACACCATATATTTT. It specifies CASSERGNTIYF.

The V gene is TRBV24-1, the J gene TRBJ2-2; 12 bases line up with TRBD1. This CDR3 comprises 15 residues. Germline CDR1 reads KGHDR; CDR2 reads SFDVKD. The ends lost 7 bases at V and 4 bases at J; junction bases unmatched: 3. The CDR3 protein is CATRGTGGITGELFF. The CDR3, as DNA: TGTGCCACCAGGGGGACAGGGGGCATCACCGGGGAGCTGTTTTTT.

The J gene is TRBJ1-6, the V gene TRBV5-1; tentatively, D is TRBD1 (5 bases). The CDR3 totals 18 residues. Germline-derived CDR1 and CDR2 are SGHRS and YFSETQ. The ends were cut back, 0 bases at V and 0 bases at J, with 13 bases in the middle. CDR3 in amino acids: CASSLAGGRSSYNSPLHF. The CDR3 coding sequence is TGCGCCAGCAGCTTGGCGGGGGGACGGAGCTCCTATAATTCACCCCTCCACTTT.

The chain employs TRBV9 and TRBJ2-3, with 11 bases fitting TRBD2. The CDR3 is 16 residues long. The junction had 6 bases not matched to a gene; V was cut back by 4 bases and J by 2 bases. Germline CDR1 and CDR2: SGDLS and YYNGEE. The CDR3 DNA is TGTGCCAGCAGCCCGGTAGCGGGAGGGTACACAGATACGCAGTATTTT. It translates to CASSPVAGGYTDTQYF.

This chain links TRBV30 with TRBJ1-3; D not certain. Germline loops: CDR1 GTSNPN, CDR2 SVGIG (reference sequence). The CDR3 contains 15 residues. V lost 1 base, J lost 1 base, and 11 bases lay in between. The CDR3 sequence is CAWSAGDLSGNTIYF. DNA for the CDR3: TGTGCCTGGAGTGCCGGGGATCTTTCTGGAAACACCATATATTTT.

The rearrangement links TRBV11-1 to TRBJ2-5, with 10 bases matching TRBD2. The end of the DNA is better explained by TRBJ2-7, so the J call may be wrong. This CDR3 has 13 residues. The germline V gene has CDR1 SGHAT and CDR2 FQDESV (reference sequence). CDR3 amino acids: CASRPSGGYEQYF. The CDR3 region has the DNA TGTGCCAGCAGACCTAGCGGGGGCTACGAGCAGTACTTC.

The gene calls are TRBV18 and TRBJ2-1; 11 positions agree with TRBD2. Germline CDR1 is KGHSH and CDR2 is LQKENI. This CDR3 is built from 17 residues. J was trimmed by 10 bases and V by 2 bases; bases with no gene match: 13. In nucleotides, the CDR3 is TGTGCCAGCTCACCATGGACTAGCGGGCTGACTCAGGGGGAGCAGTTCTTC. Translation gives CASSPWTSGLTQGEQFF.

The J gene is TRBJ2-2, the V gene TRBV14; 10 nucleotides align to TRBD2. The CDR3 has 15 residues. The junction had 5 bases not matched to a gene; V was cut back by 5 bases and J by 5 bases. CDR1 SGHDN and CDR2 FVKESK come from the germline V gene. DNA of the CDR3: TGTGCCAGCAGCTCTCGACTAGCGGGTACCGGGGAGCTGTTTTTT. Its translation: CASSSRLAGTGELFF.

This chain connects TRBV6-5 to TRBJ1-2; 7 bases fit TRBD1. Germline assignment: CDR1 MNHEY and CDR2 SVGAGI. The CDR3 is 13 amino acids. Germline trimming cut 2 bases from V and 7 bases from J; bases unmatched to any gene: 4. As DNA, the CDR3 is TGTGCCAGCAGTTACAGGGGGCTGGGTGGCTACACCTTC. Translated: CASSYRGLGGYTF.

This clone was seen a handful of times. This chain connects TRBV7-9 to TRBJ2-6, with TRBD1 matching 9 bases. This CDR3 contains 18 residues. Trimming took 2 bases from V and 0 from J; bases not matched to a gene: 5. Per germline, CDR1 SEHNR and CDR2 FQNEAQ (reference sequence). The CDR3 loop is CASSLRDRVPSGANVLTF. The CDR3, as DNA: TGTGCCAGCAGCTTAAGGGACAGGGTACCCTCTGGGGCCAACGTCCTGACTTTC.

This clone has only a few counts. J is TRBJ2-3 and V is TRBV2, with 7 bases matching TRBD2. This CDR3 is 15 amino acids long. V dropped 6 bases and J dropped 4; count of bases not matched to a gene: 10. Germline CDR1 and CDR2: SNHLY and FYNNEI. DNA for the CDR3: TGTGCCAGCAGATCAACGGAGCGGGGCTCAGATACGCAGTATTTT. Its protein product is CASRSTERGSDTQYF.

The rearrangement links TRBV11-2 to TRBJ1-1; no definite D call. The germline V gene has CDR1 SGHAT and CDR2 FQNNGV. This CDR3 has 16 residues. V lost 5 bases to trimming and J lost 1 base, with 17 bases between them. The CDR3 loop is CASSATQRSRNTEAFF. The CDR3 bases are TGTGCCAGCAGCGCGACCCAGCGCAGCCGGAACACTGAAGCTTTCTTT.

The V call is TRBV2, the J call TRBJ1-1; D is uncertain. The germline gives CDR1 SNHLY, CDR2 FYNNEI. The CDR3 is 12 residues long. Trimming pared 5 bases from V and 5 bases from J, leaving 9 bases between. The CDR3 bases are TGTGCCAGCAGTCAAGGGCGGACTGAAGCTTTCTTT. As protein: CASSQGRTEAFF.

The V gene is TRBV6-5, the J gene TRBJ2-7; 7 nucleotides align to TRBD1. This CDR3 is built from 14 residues. The ends lost 2 bases at V and 6 bases at J; junction bases unmatched: 7. The germline CDR1 and CDR2 sequences are MNHEY and SVGAGI. CDR3 DNA: TGTGCCAGCAGTTACAGCCAGGGGGTAGGCGAGCAGTACTTC. It codes for CASSYSQGVGEQYF.